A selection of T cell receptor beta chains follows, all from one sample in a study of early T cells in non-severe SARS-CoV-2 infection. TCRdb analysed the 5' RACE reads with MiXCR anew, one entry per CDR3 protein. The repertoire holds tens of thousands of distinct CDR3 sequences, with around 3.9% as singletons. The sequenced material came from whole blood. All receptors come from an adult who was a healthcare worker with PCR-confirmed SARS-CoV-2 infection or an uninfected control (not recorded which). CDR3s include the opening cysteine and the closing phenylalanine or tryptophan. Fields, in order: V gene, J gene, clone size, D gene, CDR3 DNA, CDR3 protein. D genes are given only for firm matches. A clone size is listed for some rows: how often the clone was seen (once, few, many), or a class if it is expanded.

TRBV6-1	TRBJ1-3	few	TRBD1	TGTGCCAGCGGGAGAGGGGGCACTGGAAACACCATATATTTT	CASGRGGTGNTIYF
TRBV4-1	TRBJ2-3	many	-	TGCGCCAGCAGCGGTGACAGAAGCACAGATACGCAGTATTTT	CASSGDRSTDTQYF
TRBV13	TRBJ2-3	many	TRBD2	TGTGCCAGCAGCTTGGGCGGGAGTTCTTCAGATACGCAGTATTTT	CASSLGGSSSDTQYF
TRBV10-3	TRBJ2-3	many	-	TGTGCCATCGGCCGGGTGAGCACAGATACGCAGTATTTT	CAIGRVSTDTQYF
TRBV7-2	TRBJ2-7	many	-	TGTGCCAGCAGTAATAGCGGATTTACCTACGAGCAGTACTTC	CASSNSGFTYEQYF
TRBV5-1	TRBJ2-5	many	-	TGCGCCAGCAGCTTGGAGGGGACTTTTCAAGAGACCCAGTACTTC	CASSLEGTFQETQYF
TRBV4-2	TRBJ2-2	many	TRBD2	TGTGCCAGCAGCCAATTTGGGAACAGCGGGAGTGTCGGGGAGCTGTTTTTT	CASSQFGNSGSVGELFF
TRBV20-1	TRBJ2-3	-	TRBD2	TGCAGTGCTAGAGATAGCGGGAGCACAGATACGCAGTATTTT	CSARDSGSTDTQYF
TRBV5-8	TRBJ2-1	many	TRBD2	TGTGCCAGCAGCTTGACTTCGCGGGAGGGACTATATGAGCAGTTCTTC	CASSLTSREGLYEQFF
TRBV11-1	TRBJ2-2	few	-	TGTGCCAGCAGCTTAGAATTACAGCTTACCGGGGAGCTGTTTTTT	CASSLELQLTGELFF
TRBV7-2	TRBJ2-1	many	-	TGTGCCAGCAGCTGGGGGAGACGGAATGAGCAGTTCTTC	CASSWGRRNEQFF
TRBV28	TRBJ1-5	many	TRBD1	TGTGCCAGCAGTTTCTTTAGGACAGGGGCTCAGCCCCAGCATTTT	CASSFFRTGAQPQHF
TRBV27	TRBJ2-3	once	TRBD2	TGTGCCAGCAGTTCAAGACTAGCGGATACGCAGTATTTT	CASSSRLADTQYF
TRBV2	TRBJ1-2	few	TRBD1	TGTGCCAGCAGTGAAGGCGGGACAGCGATCTTC	CASSEGGTAIF
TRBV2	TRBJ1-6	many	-	TGTGCCAGCAGTGTCGGACAGTATAATTCACCCCTCCACTTT	CASSVGQYNSPLHF
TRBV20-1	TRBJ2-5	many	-	TGCAGTGCTAGAGATCCAAGGCATGGAGGGATACAAGAGACCCAGTACTTC	CSARDPRHGGIQETQYF
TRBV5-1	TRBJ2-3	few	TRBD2	TGCGCCAGCAGCGGTGGCCTAGCGGGGCAGGGTACAGATACGCAGTATTTT	CASSGGLAGQGTDTQYF
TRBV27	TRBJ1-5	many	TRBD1	TGTGCCAGCAGTTTCGGGTCAGGGGGTCAGCCCCAGCATTTT	CASSFGSGGQPQHF
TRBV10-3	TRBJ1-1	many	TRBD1	TGTGCCATCAGCACGGGACAGTCAACCTTGAACACTGAAGCTTTCTTT	CAISTGQSTLNTEAFF
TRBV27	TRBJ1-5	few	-	TGTGCCACCGCCGGGACATGGGACTTGCCCCAGCATTTT	CATAGTWDLPQHF
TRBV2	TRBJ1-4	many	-	TGTGCCAGCCAACTTACTGGGGTGAAGAATGAAAAACTGTTTTTT	CASQLTGVKNEKLFF
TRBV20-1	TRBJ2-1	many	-	TGCAGTGCTAGCTACAATGAGCAGTTCTTC	CSASYNEQFF
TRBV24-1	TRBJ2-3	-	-	TGTGCCACCAGTGATCAGAGGTCAGCAGATACGCAGTATTTT	CATSDQRSADTQYF
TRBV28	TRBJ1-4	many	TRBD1	TGTGCCAGCAGTCCCTCCTTTGGGACAGGGGAAAATGAAAAACTGTTTTTT	CASSPSFGTGENEKLFF
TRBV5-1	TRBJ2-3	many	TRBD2	TGCGCCAGCAGCTTGTTCCCGGGACTAGCGGGACGAGATACGCAGTATTTT	CASSLFPGLAGRDTQYF
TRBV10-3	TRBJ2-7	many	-	TGTGCCATCAGTCAGGTAAACTACGAGCAGTACTTC	CAISQVNYEQYF
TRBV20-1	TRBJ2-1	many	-	TGCAGTGCTAGAGCTTCCATAGGAAATGAGCAGTTCTTC	CSARASIGNEQFF
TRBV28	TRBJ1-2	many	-	TGTGCCAGCAGTTTGGTTTCCGGGTTCGGGTCTTCCGGCTACACCTTC	CASSLVSGFGSSGYTF
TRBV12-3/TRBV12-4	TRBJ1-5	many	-	TGTGCCAGCAGATACAGGGTAGGGCAGCCCCAGCATTTT	CASRYRVGQPQHF
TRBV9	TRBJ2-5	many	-	TGTGCCAGCAGCGTAGATGGGAACCAAGAGACCCAGTACTTC	CASSVDGNQETQYF
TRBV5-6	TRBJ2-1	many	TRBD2	TGTGCCAGCAGCCCTAGCGGAGCGAATCACAATGAGCAGTTCTTC	CASSPSGANHNEQFF
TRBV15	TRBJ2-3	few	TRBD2	TGTGCCACCAGCAGAGATTTAGCGGGACACACAGATACGCAGTATTTT	CATSRDLAGHTDTQYF
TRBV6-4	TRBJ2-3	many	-	TGTGCCAGCAGTGAATCGCTGTCAGGAGCAGATACGCAGTATTTT	CASSESLSGADTQYF
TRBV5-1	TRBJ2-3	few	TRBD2	TGCGCCAGCAGCTATTTTCGCCGCCCGGGACTAGCGGGAGCTAGCACAGATACGCAGTATTTT	CASSYFRRPGLAGASTDTQYF
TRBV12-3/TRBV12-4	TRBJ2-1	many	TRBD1	TGTGCCAGCAGCCCCGGGACAGGTGTAGTGATTGAGCAGTTCTTC	CASSPGTGVVIEQFF
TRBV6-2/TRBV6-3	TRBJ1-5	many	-	TGTGCCAGCACCCGGGACCTTAATCAGCCCCAGCATTTT	CASTRDLNQPQHF
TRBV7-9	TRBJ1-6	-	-	TGTGCCAGCAGCCACGGGGCCTCTAATTCACCCCTCCACTTT	CASSHGASNSPLHF
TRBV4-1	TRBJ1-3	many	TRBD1	TGCGCCAGCAGCCTCTTGGTCACAGGGGGGCTCTCTGGAAACACCATATATTTT	CASSLLVTGGLSGNTIYF
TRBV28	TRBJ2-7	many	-	TGTGCCAGCACCCACGGCGGGGCCTACGAGCAGTACTTC	CASTHGGAYEQYF
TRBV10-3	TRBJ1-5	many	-	TGTGCCATCAAAGGAGATAGCAATCAGCCCCAGCATTTT	CAIKGDSNQPQHF
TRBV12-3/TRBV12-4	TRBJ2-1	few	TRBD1	TGTGCCAGCGAGGGGGCAGCCGATGAGCAGTTCTTC	CASEGAADEQFF
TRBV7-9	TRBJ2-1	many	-	TGTGCCAGCAGCTCCGGACGGAGCTCCTACAATGAGCAGTTCTTC	CASSSGRSSYNEQFF
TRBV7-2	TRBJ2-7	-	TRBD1	TGTGCCAGCAGTTTAACCGGGACAGCTACCTACGAGCAGTACTTC	CASSLTGTATYEQYF
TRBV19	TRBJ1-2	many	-	TGTGCCAGTAGTACGACAGCTTTTAACTATGGCTACACCTTC	CASSTTAFNYGYTF
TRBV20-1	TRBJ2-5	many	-	TGCAGTGCTAGGACATCTTACCAAGAGACCCAGTACTTC	CSARTSYQETQYF
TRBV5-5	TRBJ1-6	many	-	TGTGCCAGCAGCTTGCTACAGGGTAATTCACCCCTCCACTTT	CASSLLQGNSPLHF
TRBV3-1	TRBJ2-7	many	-	TGTGCCAGCAGCCAAGGGAGGAACAGTTACGAGCAGTACTTC	CASSQGRNSYEQYF
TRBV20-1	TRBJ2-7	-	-	TGCAGTGCTAGGACAGATAGACGCTACGAGCAGTACTTC	CSARTDRRYEQYF
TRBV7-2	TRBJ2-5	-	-	TGTGCCAGCAGCTTGGGGGTCGGTGAGACCCAGTACTTC	CASSLGVGETQYF
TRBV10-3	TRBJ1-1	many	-	TGTGCCATCAGCGACTTAAGGGTTAATAGAACTGAAGCTTTCTTT	CAISDLRVNRTEAFF
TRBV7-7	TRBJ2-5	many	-	TGTGCTAGCAGCTTAGATATGAGGGGGGCCCGCGAGACCCAGTACTTC	CASSLDMRGARETQYF
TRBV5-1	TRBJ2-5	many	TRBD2	TGCGCCAGCAGCCCTAGCGGGAGGGCCGGGGTCTCTCGAGAGACCCAGTACTTC	CASSPSGRAGVSRETQYF
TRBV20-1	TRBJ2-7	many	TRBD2	TGCAGTGCTAGACCCCCTGGGACTAGCGGTGAGCAGTACTTC	CSARPPGTSGEQYF